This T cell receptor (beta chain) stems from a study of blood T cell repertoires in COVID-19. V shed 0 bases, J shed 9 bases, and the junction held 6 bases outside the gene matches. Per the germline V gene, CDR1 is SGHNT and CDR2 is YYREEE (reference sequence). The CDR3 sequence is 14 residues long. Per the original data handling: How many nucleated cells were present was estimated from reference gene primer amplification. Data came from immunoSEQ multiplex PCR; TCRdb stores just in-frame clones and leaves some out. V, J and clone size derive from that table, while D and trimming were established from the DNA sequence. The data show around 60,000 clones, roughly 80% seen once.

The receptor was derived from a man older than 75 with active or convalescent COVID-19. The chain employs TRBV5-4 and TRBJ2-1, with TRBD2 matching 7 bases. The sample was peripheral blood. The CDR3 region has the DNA TGTGCCAGCAGCTTGGAGCGGGAAGGTTCTGAGCAGTTCTTC. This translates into CASSLEREGSEQFF.